One and the same sample provided the 6 T cell receptor beta chains below, sequenced in a study of T-cell memory formation after mild COVID-19. One entry per CDR3 protein results from TCRdb running MiXCR on the 5' RACE reads. The table shows a few hundred thousand distinct CDR3 sequences, with around 8% occurring only once. Sequenced input: PBMCs or a T cell subset sorted from them (not recorded which). Every receptor here comes from a man aged 18 to 29 who had mild COVID-19 (a few samples of this study predate the infection). Cell type and time point are not known.

This clonotype was counted many times. The chain has TRBV18 and TRBJ2-7; D tentatively fits TRBD1 or TRBD2 (5 bases each). The V gene's germline CDR1 is KGHSH and CDR2 LQKENI. This CDR3 is built from 14 residues. Trimming removed 4 bases at V and 0 bases at J, with 10 bases between. The DNA for the CDR3 is TGTGCCAGCTCACTTTGGGGGACCTCCTACGAGCAGTACGTC. This translates into CASSLWGTSYEQYV.

Ten or more counts support this clonotype. The chain carries TRBV4-3 and TRBJ1-5; D perhaps matches TRBD1 (6 bases). CDR1 and CDR2 (germline): LGHNA, YSLEER. This CDR3 spans 15 amino acids. The ends were cut back, 0 bases at V and 7 bases at J, with 13 bases in the middle. CDR3 sequence: CASSQDSQGNQPQHF. Here the CDR3 DNA reads TGCGCCAGCAGCCAAGATAGTCAGGGGAACCAGCCCCAGCATTTT.

This clonotype was found many times. The V call is TRBV7-2, the J call TRBJ1-3; 7 bases align to TRBD1. The CDR3 covers 15 residues. With 3 bases clipped from V and 3 bases from J, the junction kept 5 bases outside the gene matches. The germline V gene has CDR1 SGHTA and CDR2 FQGNSA. CDR3 protein: CASSFTGDFGNTIYF. The CDR3 DNA is TGTGCCAGCAGCTTTACAGGGGACTTTGGAAACACCATATATTTT.

The V gene is TRBV11-3, the J gene TRBJ2-3; 7 bases line up with TRBD2. Germline CDR1 reads SGHNT; CDR2 reads YENEEA. The junction had 10 bases not matched to a gene; V was cut back by 5 bases and J by 2 bases. The CDR3 is made up of 16 amino acids. The CDR3 protein is CASSQVAGENTDTQYF. The DNA for the CDR3 is TGTGCCAGCAGCCAAGTCGCGGGAGAGAACACAGATACGCAGTATTTT.

The chain is built from TRBV20-1 and TRBJ1-5, with D possibly being TRBD1 (5 bases). Per the germline V gene, CDR1 is DFQATT and CDR2 is SNEGSKA (reference sequence). The CDR3 has 12 residues. Trimming cost V 2 bases and J 10 bases, with 12 bases left between them. The chain's CDR3 is CSARYSGAPQHF. CDR3 nucleotide sequence: TGCAGTGCTAGATATTCCGGGGCCCCCCAGCATTTT.

This clonotype was counted a few times. The chain recombines TRBV7-9 with TRBJ2-4; D uncertain. Trimming cost V 1 base and J 6 bases, with 7 bases left between them. In germline, CDR1 is SEHNR, CDR2 FQNEAQ (reference sequence). This CDR3 comprises 13 residues. CDR3: CASSLGSGNIQYF. The CDR3 DNA is TGTGCCAGCAGCTTAGGATCAGGAAACATTCAGTACTTC.